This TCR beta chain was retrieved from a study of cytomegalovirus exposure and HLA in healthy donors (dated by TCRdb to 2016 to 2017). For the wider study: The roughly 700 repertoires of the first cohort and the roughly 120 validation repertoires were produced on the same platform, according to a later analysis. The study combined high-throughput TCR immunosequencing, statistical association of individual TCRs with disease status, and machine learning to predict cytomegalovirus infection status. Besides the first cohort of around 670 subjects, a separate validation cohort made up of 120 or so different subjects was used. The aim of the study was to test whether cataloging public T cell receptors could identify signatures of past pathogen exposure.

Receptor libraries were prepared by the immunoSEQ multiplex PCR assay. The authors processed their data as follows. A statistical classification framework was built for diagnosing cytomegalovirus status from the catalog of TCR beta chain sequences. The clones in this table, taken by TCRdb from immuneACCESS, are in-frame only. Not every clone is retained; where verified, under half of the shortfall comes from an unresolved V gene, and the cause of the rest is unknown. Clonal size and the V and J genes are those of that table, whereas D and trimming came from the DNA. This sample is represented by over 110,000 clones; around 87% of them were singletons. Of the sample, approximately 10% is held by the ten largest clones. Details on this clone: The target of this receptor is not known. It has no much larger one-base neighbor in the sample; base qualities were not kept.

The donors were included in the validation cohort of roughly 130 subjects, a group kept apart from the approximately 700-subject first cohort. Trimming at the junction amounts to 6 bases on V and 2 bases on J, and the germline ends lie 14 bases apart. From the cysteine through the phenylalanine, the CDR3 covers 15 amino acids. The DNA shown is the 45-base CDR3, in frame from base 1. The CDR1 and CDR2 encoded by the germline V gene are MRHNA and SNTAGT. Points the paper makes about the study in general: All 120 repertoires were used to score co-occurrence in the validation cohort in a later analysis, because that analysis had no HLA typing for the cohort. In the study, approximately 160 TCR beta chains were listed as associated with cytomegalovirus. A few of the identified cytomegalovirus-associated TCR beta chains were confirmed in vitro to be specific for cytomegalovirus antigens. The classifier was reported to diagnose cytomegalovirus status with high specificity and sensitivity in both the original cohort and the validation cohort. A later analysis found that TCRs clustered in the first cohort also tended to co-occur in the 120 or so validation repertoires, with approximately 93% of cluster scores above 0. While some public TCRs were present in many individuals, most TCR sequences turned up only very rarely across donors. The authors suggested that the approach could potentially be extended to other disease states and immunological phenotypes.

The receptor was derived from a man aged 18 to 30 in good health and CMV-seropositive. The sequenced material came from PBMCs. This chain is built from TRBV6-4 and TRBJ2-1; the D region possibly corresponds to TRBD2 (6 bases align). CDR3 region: CASSPSGSPYNEQFF. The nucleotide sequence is TGTGCCAGCAGCCCCAGCGGGTCCCCCTACAATGAGCAGTTCTTC.